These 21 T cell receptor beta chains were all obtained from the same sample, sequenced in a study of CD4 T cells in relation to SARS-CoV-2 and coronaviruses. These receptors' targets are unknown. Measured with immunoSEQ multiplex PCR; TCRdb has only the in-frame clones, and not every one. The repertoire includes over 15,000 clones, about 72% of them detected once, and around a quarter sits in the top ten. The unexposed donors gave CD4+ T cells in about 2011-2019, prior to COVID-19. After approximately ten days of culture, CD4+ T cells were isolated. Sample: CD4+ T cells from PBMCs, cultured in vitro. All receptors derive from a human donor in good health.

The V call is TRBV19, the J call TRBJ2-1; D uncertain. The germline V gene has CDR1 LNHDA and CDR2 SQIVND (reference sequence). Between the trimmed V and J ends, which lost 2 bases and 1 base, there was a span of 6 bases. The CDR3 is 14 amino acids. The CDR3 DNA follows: TGTGCCAGTAGTATAATTGGGTCCTACAATGAGCAGTTCTTC. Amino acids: CASSIIGSYNEQFF.

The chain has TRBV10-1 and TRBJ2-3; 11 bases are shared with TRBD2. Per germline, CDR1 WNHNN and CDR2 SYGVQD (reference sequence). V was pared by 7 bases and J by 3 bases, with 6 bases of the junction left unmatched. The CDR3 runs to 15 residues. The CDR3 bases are TGCGCCAGCACTAGCGGGAGGTCAGAGACAGATACGCAGTATTTT. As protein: CASTSGRSETDTQYF.

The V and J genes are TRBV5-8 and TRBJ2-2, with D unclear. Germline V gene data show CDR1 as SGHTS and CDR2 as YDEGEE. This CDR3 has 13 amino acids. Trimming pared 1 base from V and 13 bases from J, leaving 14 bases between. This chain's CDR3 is CASSLFTDSGLFF. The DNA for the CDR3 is TGTGCCAGCAGCTTGTTTACAGATTCAGGGCTGTTTTTT.

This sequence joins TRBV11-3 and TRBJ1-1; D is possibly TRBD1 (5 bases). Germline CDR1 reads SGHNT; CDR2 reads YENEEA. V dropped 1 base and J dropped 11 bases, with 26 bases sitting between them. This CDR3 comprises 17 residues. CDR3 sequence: CASSLGRGRGTNEVAFF. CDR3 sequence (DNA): TGTGCCAGCAGCTTAGGTCGGGGCCGGGGGACCAACGAGGTGGCTTTCTTT.

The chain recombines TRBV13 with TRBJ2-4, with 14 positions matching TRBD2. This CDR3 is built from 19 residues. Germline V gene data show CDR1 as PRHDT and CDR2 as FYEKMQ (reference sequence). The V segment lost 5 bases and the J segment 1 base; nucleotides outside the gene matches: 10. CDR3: CASSPGLAGGQYAKNIQYF. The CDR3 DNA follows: TGTGCCAGCAGCCCCGGACTAGCGGGAGGACAATATGCCAAAAACATTCAGTACTTC.

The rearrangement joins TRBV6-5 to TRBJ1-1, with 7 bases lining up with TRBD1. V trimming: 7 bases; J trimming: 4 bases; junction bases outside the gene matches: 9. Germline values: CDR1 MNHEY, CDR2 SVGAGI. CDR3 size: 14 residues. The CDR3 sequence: CASTRGGRGTEAFF. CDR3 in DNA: TGTGCCAGCACCAGAGGGGGCCGGGGCACTGAAGCTTTCTTT.

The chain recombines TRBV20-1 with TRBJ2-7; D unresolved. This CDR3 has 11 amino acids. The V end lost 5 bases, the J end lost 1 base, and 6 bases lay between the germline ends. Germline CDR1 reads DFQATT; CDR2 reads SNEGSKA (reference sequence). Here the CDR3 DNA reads TGCAGTGCTTCATTATCCTACGAGCAGTACTTC. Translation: CSASLSYEQYF.

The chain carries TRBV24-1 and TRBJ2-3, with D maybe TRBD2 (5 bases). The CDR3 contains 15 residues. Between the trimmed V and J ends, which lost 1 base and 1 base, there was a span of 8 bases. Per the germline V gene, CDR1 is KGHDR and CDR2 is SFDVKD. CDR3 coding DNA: TGTGCCACCAGTGATTTTGGTAGCGGCACAGATACGCAGTATTTT. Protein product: CATSDFGSGTDTQYF.

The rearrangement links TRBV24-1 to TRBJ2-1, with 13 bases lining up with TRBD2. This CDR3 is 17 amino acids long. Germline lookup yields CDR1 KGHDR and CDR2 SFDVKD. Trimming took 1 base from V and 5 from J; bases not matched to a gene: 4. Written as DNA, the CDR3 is TGTGCCACCAGTGATTTCGCCGGGACTAGCGGGAACAATGAGCAGTTCTTC. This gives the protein CATSDFAGTSGNNEQFF.

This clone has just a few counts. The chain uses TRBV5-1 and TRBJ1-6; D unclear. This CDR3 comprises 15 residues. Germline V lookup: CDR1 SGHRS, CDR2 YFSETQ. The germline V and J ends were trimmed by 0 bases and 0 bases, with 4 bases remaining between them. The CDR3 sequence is CASSLAGSYNSPLHF. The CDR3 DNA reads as TGCGCCAGCAGCTTGGCGGGCTCCTATAATTCACCCCTCCACTTT.

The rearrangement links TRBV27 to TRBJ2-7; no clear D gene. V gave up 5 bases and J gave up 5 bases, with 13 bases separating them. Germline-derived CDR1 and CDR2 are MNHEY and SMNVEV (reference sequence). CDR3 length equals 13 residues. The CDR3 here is CASSPAALHEQYF. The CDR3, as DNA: TGTGCCAGCAGTCCGGCCGCCCTACACGAGCAGTACTTC.

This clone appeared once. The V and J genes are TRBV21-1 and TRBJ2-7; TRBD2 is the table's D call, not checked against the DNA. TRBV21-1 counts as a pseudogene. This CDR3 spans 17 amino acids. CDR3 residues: CASSKPETSGRGGEQYF. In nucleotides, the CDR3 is TGTGCCAGCAGCAAACCCGAGACTAGCGGGAGAGGTGGGGAGCAGTACTTC.

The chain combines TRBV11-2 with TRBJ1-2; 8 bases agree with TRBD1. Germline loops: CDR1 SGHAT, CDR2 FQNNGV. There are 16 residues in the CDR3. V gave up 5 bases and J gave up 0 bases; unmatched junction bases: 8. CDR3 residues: CASSHQTGVANYGYTF. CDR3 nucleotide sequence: TGTGCCAGCAGCCATCAGACAGGGGTAGCTAACTATGGCTACACCTTC.

DNA of the CDR3: TGCGCCAGCAGCTTCGCCGGACAGGGAACCGGGGAGCTGTTTTTT. This gives the protein CASSFAGQGTGELFF. The chain uses TRBV5-1 and TRBJ2-2, with TRBD1 matching over 8 bases. From germline, CDR1 is SGHRS and CDR2 YFSETQ. The CDR3 consists of 15 residues. V was clipped by 2 bases and J by 5 bases; unmatched bases: 5.

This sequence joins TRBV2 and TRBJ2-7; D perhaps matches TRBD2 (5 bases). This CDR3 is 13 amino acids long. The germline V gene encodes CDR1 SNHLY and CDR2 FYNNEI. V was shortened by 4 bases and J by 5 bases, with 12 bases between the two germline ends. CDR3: CASSGAEGHEQYF. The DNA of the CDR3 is TGTGCCAGCAGTGGGGCTGAGGGCCACGAGCAGTACTTC. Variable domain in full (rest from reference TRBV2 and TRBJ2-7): EPEVTQTPSHQVTQMGQEVILRCVPISNHLYFYWYRQILGQKVEFLVSFYNNEISEKSEIFDDQFSVERPDGSNFTLKIRSTKLEDSAMYFCASSGAEGHEQYFGPGTRLTVT.

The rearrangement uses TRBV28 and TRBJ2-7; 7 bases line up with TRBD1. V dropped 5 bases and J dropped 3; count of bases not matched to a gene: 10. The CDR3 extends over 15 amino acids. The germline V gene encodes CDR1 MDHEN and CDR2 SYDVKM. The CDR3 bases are TGTGCCAGCAGTCCCGCAGACAGGGCGAGCTACGAGCAGTACTTC. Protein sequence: CASSPADRASYEQYF.

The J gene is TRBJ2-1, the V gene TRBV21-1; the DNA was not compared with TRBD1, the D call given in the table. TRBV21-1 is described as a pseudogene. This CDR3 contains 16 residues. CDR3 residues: CASSSKRRTGVDEQFF. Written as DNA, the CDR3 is TGTGCCAGCAGCAGTAAACGCAGGACAGGGGTTGATGAGCAGTTCTTC.

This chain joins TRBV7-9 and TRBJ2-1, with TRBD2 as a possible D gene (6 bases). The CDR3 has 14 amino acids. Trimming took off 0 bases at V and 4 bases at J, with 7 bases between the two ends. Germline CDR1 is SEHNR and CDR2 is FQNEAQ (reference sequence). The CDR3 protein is CASSLARGYNEQFF. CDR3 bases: TGTGCCAGCAGCTTAGCTCGGGGGTACAATGAGCAGTTCTTC.

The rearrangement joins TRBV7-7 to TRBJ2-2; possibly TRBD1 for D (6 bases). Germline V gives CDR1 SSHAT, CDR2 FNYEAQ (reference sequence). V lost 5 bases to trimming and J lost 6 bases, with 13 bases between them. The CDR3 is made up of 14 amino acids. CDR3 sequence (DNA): TGTGCCAGCAGCCCTATTACAGGGTCCGGGGAGCTGTTTTTT. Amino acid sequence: CASSPITGSGELFF.

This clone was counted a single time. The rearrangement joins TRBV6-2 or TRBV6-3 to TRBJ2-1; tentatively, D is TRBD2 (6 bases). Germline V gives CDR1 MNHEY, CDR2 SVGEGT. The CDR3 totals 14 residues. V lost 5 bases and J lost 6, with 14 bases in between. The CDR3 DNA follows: TGTGCCAGCAGTCCCAGTTTGGGGGGCAATGAGCAGTTCTTC. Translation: CASSPSLGGNEQFF.

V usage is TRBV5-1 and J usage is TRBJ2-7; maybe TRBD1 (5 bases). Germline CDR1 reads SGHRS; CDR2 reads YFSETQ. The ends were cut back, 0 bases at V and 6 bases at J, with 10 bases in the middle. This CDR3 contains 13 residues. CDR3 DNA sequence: TGCGCCAGCAGCTTGGACGGCAGGGCCGAGCAGTACTTC. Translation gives CASSLDGRAEQYF.